The 31 T cell receptor beta chains in this list originate from one sample, sequenced in a study of cytotoxic CD8 clonotypes in ibrutinib-treated CLL. Profiled with immunoSEQ multiplex PCR; TCRdb holds only in-frame clones, not every one. The repertoire includes approximately 50,000 clones, 69% of them detected once, and around 13% sits in the top ten. Sequenced material: PBMCs, taken after 12 months of ibrutinib treatment. The receptor set was obtained from a human donor with chronic lymphocytic leukemia.

The V call is TRBV5-1, the J call TRBJ1-2; no definite D call. The CDR3 spans 14 residues. CDR1 is SGHRS and CDR2 is YFSETQ in the germline V gene. Deletions cut 0 bases from V and 4 bases from J, with 10 bases between. The CDR3 spells CASSLEGQIYGYTF. CDR3 sequence (DNA): TGCGCCAGCAGCTTGGAAGGCCAGATCTATGGCTACACCTTC.

This clone was picked up one time. This rearrangement joins TRBV29-1 to TRBJ1-5; D gene uncertain. The germline gives CDR1 SQVTM, CDR2 ANQGSEA. V lost 5 bases and J lost 3, with 11 bases in between. The CDR3 spans 13 residues. The CDR3 DNA follows: TGCAGCGTTAGCCTGGGTTACAATCAGCCCCAGCATTTT. Its protein is CSVSLGYNQPQHF.

The chain employs TRBV9 and TRBJ2-5, with D tentatively TRBD2 (6 bases). The CDR3 has 14 amino acids. The germline V and J ends were trimmed by 3 bases and 7 bases, with 16 bases remaining between them. The germline CDR1 and CDR2 sequences are SGDLS and YYNGEE. CDR3 in amino acids: CASSARDFIGTQYF. In nucleotides, the CDR3 is TGTGCCAGCAGCGCACGGGACTTCATAGGGACCCAGTACTTC.

V gene TRBV7-2 combines with J gene TRBJ2-5; D not certain. Trimming removed 2 bases at V and 2 bases at J, with 6 bases between. The CDR3 contains 13 residues. The germline V gene has CDR1 SGHTA and CDR2 FQGNSA. This CDR3 reads CASSLYSQETQYF. CDR3 DNA: TGTGCCAGCAGCTTATACAGTCAAGAGACCCAGTACTTC. The whole variable domain, remainder taken from reference TRBV7-2 and TRBJ2-5, is GAGVSQSPSNKVTEKGKDVELRCDPISGHTALYWYRQSLGQGLEFLIYFQGNSAPDKSGLPSDRFSAERTGGSVSTLTIQRTQQEDSAVYLCASSLYSQETQYFGPGTRLLVL.

This clone has only one observation. The chain joins TRBV19 to TRBJ2-7; TRBD1 might be the D (6 bases). This CDR3 comprises 20 residues. V dropped 0 bases and J dropped 3 bases, with 27 bases sitting between them. From germline, CDR1 is LNHDA and CDR2 SQIVND (reference sequence). The CDR3 loop is CASSIDPPTAGDAYVYEQYF. CDR3 coding DNA: TGTGCCAGTAGTATAGATCCCCCGACGGCAGGGGACGCCTACGTCTACGAGCAGTACTTC.

The V and J genes are TRBV2 and TRBJ2-5; D remains unclear. The CDR3 contains 13 residues. The germline V and J ends were trimmed by 5 bases and 3 bases, with 10 bases remaining between them. Germline values: CDR1 SNHLY, CDR2 FYNNEI. DNA for the CDR3: TGTGCCAGCAGTTTTTCAGAAGAAGAGACCCAGTACTTC. Translated: CASSFSEEETQYF.

The chain carries TRBV6-5 and TRBJ2-1; 8 bases are a match to TRBD2. The CDR3 contains 15 residues. Germline CDR1 is MNHEY and CDR2 is SVGAGI. Trimming at V came to 8 bases and at J to 6 bases, leaving 12 bases not matched to a gene. The CDR3 loop is CASGRRTSWPNEQFF. DNA for the CDR3: TGTGCCAGCGGAAGGAGGACTAGCTGGCCCAATGAGCAGTTCTTC.

The V call is TRBV5-1, the J call TRBJ2-3; 9 bases align to TRBD2. Germline lookup yields CDR1 SGHRS and CDR2 YFSETQ. The CDR3 contains 15 residues. Trimming at V came to 1 base and at J to 6 bases, leaving 6 bases not matched to a gene. Written as DNA, the CDR3 is TGCGCCAGCAGCTTGTCTAGCGGGGAGTGGGATACGCAGTATTTT. Its translation is CASSLSSGEWDTQYF.

The rearrangement joins TRBV7-8 to TRBJ1-1; D uncertain. The V end was cut by 4 bases, the J end by 6 bases, with 6 bases between. The CDR3 extends over 11 amino acids. Looked up from germline, CDR1 is SGHVS and CDR2 is FQNEAQ. The CDR3 DNA reads as TGTGCCAGCAGCTCGGTCCCTGAAGCTTTCTTT. It yields the protein CASSSVPEAFF.

The chain combines TRBV7-3 with TRBJ1-1; the D gene is possibly TRBD1 (5 bases). Germline CDR1 is SGHTA and CDR2 is FQGTGA. This CDR3 spans 15 amino acids. Trimming removed 1 base at V and 1 base at J, with 10 bases between. CDR3 sequence (DNA): TGTGCCAGCAGCTTAATGATGGGGCAGAACACTGAAGCTTTCTTT. As protein: CASSLMMGQNTEAFF.

This chain joins TRBV28 and TRBJ1-2; 10 nucleotides match TRBD1. The CDR3 covers 13 residues. The V gene end was trimmed by 4 bases and the J gene end by 6 bases; junction bases not matched to a gene: 2. The germline gives CDR1 MDHEN, CDR2 SYDVKM. The CDR3 loop is CASSSGQGHGYTF. Here the CDR3 DNA reads TGTGCCAGCAGTTCGGGACAGGGGCATGGCTACACCTTC.

The chain couples TRBV11-2 to TRBJ1-2; the match to TRBD1 covers 7 bases. Germline V lookup: CDR1 SGHAT, CDR2 FQNNGV. V was clipped by 5 bases and J by 8 bases; unmatched bases: 8. This CDR3 has 13 residues. The CDR3 sequence is CASSLGQARGYTF. The DNA of the CDR3 is TGTGCCAGCAGCCTAGGACAGGCTAGGGGCTACACCTTC. Full variable domain (rest looked up from reference TRBV11-2 and TRBJ1-2): EAGVAQSPRYKIIEKRQSVAFWCNPISGHATLYWYQQILGQGPKLLIQFQNNGVVDDSQLPKDRFSAERLKGVDSTLKIQPAKLEDSAVYLCASSLGQARGYTFGSGTRLTVV.

The gene calls are TRBV5-5 and TRBJ2-3; 11 nucleotides align to TRBD2. Germline CDR1 reads SGHKS; CDR2 reads YYEKEE (reference sequence). The CDR3 covers 16 residues. The ends lost 0 bases at V and 1 base at J; junction bases unmatched: 1. The CDR3: CASSLVLAGGTDTQYF. The CDR3 DNA reads TGTGCCAGCAGCTTGGTACTAGCGGGGGGCACAGATACGCAGTATTTT.

The chain carries TRBV7-3 and TRBJ2-2, with D perhaps matching TRBD2 (6 bases). Germline V lookup: CDR1 SGHTA, CDR2 FQGTGA. The CDR3 has 15 amino acids. The V and J ends lost 3 bases and 1 base respectively, with 9 bases between them. CDR3 sequence: CASSLAGLNTGELFF. The CDR3 region has the DNA TGTGCCAGCAGCTTGGCGGGGCTGAACACCGGGGAGCTGTTTTTT.

V usage is TRBV6-5 and J usage is TRBJ1-6; no reliable D call. The CDR3 extends over 14 amino acids. V lost 2 bases and J lost 9, with 11 bases in between. Per the germline V gene, CDR1 is MNHEY and CDR2 is SVGAGI. Here the CDR3 DNA reads TGTGCCAGCAGTTACAGGTCCCGCGGTTCACCCCTCCACTTT. Encoded protein: CASSYRSRGSPLHF.

The gene calls are TRBV7-3 and TRBJ2-2; possible D gene TRBD2, 6 bases. The CDR3 loop spans 16 amino acids. Trimming pared 4 bases from V and 3 bases from J, leaving 15 bases between. Looked up from germline, CDR1 is SGHTA and CDR2 is FQGTGA. The CDR3 protein is CASSSALGGDTGELFF. Written as DNA, the CDR3 is TGTGCCAGCAGCTCCGCCTTGGGAGGCGACACCGGGGAGCTGTTTTTT. The whole variable domain, remainder taken from reference TRBV7-3 and TRBJ2-2, is GAGVSQTPSNKVTEKGKYVELRCDPISGHTALYWYRQSLGQGPEFLIYFQGTGAADDSGLPNDRFFAVRPEGSVSTLKIQRTERGDSAVYLCASSSALGGDTGELFFGEGSRLTVL.

This clone has only one observation. The chain joins TRBV5-1 to TRBJ2-3, with 7 nucleotides matching TRBD1. The CDR3 runs 14 residues. Germline CDR1 SGHRS, CDR2 YFSETQ. After removal of 4 bases from V and 2 bases from J, the junction contained 4 bases not matched to a gene. The CDR3 sequence: CASSQQGPTDTQYF. CDR3 bases: TGCGCCAGCAGCCAACAGGGGCCCACAGATACGCAGTATTTT.

The chain uses TRBV28 and TRBJ1-2; TRBD1 is a possible D gene (6 bases). The CDR3 spans 16 residues. Germline loops: CDR1 MDHEN, CDR2 SYDVKM. V gave up 5 bases and J gave up 2 bases, with 18 bases separating them. CDR3 sequence: CASSGTPGAPNYGYTF. The CDR3 nucleotides are TGTGCCAGCAGTGGTACGCCAGGGGCTCCCAACTATGGCTACACCTTC.

The rearrangement joins TRBV7-2 to TRBJ2-7; TRBD1 might be the D (6 bases). The germline gives CDR1 SGHTA, CDR2 FQGNSA. CDR3 length equals 15 residues. The V end was cut by 2 bases, the J end by 3 bases, with 14 bases between. CDR3 region: CASSLSWTDLYEQYF. Here the CDR3 DNA reads TGTGCCAGCAGCTTAAGCTGGACAGACCTCTACGAGCAGTACTTC.

This chain links TRBV7-6 with TRBJ1-2; weak D call: TRBD1 (6 bases). The germline V and J ends were trimmed by 0 bases and 6 bases, with 8 bases remaining between them. There are 13 residues in the CDR3. The germline CDR1 and CDR2 sequences are SGHVS and FNYEAQ. The CDR3 loop is CASSLAAGDGYTF. CDR3 DNA sequence: TGTGCCAGCAGCTTAGCGGCAGGGGATGGCTACACCTTC.

This sequence joins TRBV28 and TRBJ1-1, with D unclear. This CDR3 is built from 15 residues. V lost 3 bases and J 2 bases, leaving 13 bases between the germline ends. The germline V gene encodes CDR1 MDHEN and CDR2 SYDVKM. The CDR3 DNA reads TGTGCCAGCAGTTTCGTTGCTCCGGGAAACACTGAAGCTTTCTTT. It encodes CASSFVAPGNTEAFF.

The chain carries TRBV5-1 and TRBJ1-4, with 9 bases aligning to TRBD1. The CDR3 has 14 amino acids. Germline V gene sequence: CDR1 SGHRS, CDR2 YFSETQ. V dropped 4 bases and J dropped 8; count of bases not matched to a gene: 6. CDR3 DNA: TGCGCCAGCAGCCTGGGACAGGGAGGGGAAAAACTGTTTTTT. As protein: CASSLGQGGEKLFF.

This sequence joins TRBV7-2 and TRBJ1-2, with 11 bases lining up with TRBD1. The V segment lost 5 bases and the J segment 8 bases; nucleotides outside the gene matches: 13. This CDR3 is 16 amino acids long. Germline CDR1 is SGHTA and CDR2 is FQGNSA. The CDR3 reads CASSPRPGQGGGGYTF. In DNA, the CDR3 is TGTGCCAGCAGCCCTCGTCCGGGACAGGGGGGAGGCGGCTACACCTTC.

The rearrangement links TRBV4-1 to TRBJ1-3; D is unclear. Germline values: CDR1 MGHRA, CDR2 YSYEKL. The CDR3 has 16 amino acids. Trimming pared 1 base from V and 1 base from J, leaving 11 bases between. The CDR3 is CASSQAEVWSGNTIYF. The CDR3 DNA sequence: TGCGCCAGCAGCCAAGCTGAGGTATGGTCTGGAAACACCATATATTTT.

This chain joins TRBV7-8 and TRBJ1-5; a possible D gene is TRBD1 (5 bases). The CDR3 covers 13 residues. Per germline, CDR1 SGHVS and CDR2 FQNEAQ. The V end lost 6 bases, the J end lost 5 bases, and 11 bases lay between the germline ends. The CDR3 DNA follows: TGTGCCAGCAGTAGTCAGGGTGATCAGCCCCAGCATTTT. As protein: CASSSQGDQPQHF.

The chain has TRBV6-1 and TRBJ2-5, with TRBD2 matching 10 bases. Trimming cost V 4 bases and J 3 bases; bases outside gene matches: 5. Germline CDR1 is MNHNS and CDR2 is SASEGT. The CDR3 length is 15 residues. The CDR3 DNA sequence: TGTGCCAGCAGTGCGGCTAGCGGGGGTGAAGAGACCCAGTACTTC. Amino acids: CASSAASGGEETQYF.

The rearrangement uses TRBV4-1 and TRBJ2-7; 9 bases match TRBD1. This CDR3 contains 15 residues. Per the germline V gene, CDR1 is MGHRA and CDR2 is YSYEKL. Trimming cost V 2 bases and J 4 bases; bases outside gene matches: 6. The CDR3 sequence: CASSQNRGRGYEQYF. The CDR3, as DNA: TGCGCCAGCAGCCAAAACAGGGGGCGCGGGTACGAGCAGTACTTC.

V is TRBV5-6 and J is TRBJ1-6, with TRBD1 identical over 7 bases. Germline-derived CDR1 and CDR2 are SGHDT and YYEEEE. The CDR3 is 16 amino acids. V trimming: 4 bases; J trimming: 3 bases; junction bases outside the gene matches: 7. The CDR3 here is CASSIQGLLYNSPLHF. As DNA, the CDR3 is TGTGCCAGCAGCATACAGGGGTTACTCTATAATTCACCCCTCCACTTT.

This chain joins TRBV7-2 and TRBJ2-7; 10 bases match TRBD1. CDR3 length: 15 amino acids. V was pared by 5 bases and J by 1 base, with 5 bases of the junction left unmatched. Germline CDR1 reads SGHTA; CDR2 reads FQGNSA. This CDR3 reads CASSARQGASYEQYF. As DNA, the CDR3 is TGTGCCAGCAGCGCACGACAGGGGGCATCCTACGAGCAGTACTTC. Complete variable domain (other parts from reference TRBV7-2 and TRBJ2-7): GAGVSQSPSNKVTEKGKDVELRCDPISGHTALYWYRQSLGQGLEFLIYFQGNSAPDKSGLPSDRFSAERTGGSVSTLTIQRTQQEDSAVYLCASSARQGASYEQYFGPGTRLTVT.

This chain joins TRBV11-2 and TRBJ2-7; the D is unclear. Germline loops: CDR1 SGHAT, CDR2 FQNNGV. This CDR3 comprises 14 residues. Between the trimmed V and J ends, which lost 5 bases and 1 base, there was a span of 12 bases. The CDR3 DNA reads TGTGCCAGCAGCGGAGCAGTGGCATCCTACGAGCAGTACTTC. Its translation: CASSGAVASYEQYF. The whole variable domain, filled in from reference TRBV11-2 and TRBJ2-7, reads EAGVAQSPRYKIIEKRQSVAFWCNPISGHATLYWYQQILGQGPKLLIQFQNNGVVDDSQLPKDRFSAERLKGVDSTLKIQPAKLEDSAVYLCASSGAVASYEQYFGPGTRLTVT.

This rearrangement joins TRBV19 to TRBJ1-3; no definite D call. The CDR3 consists of 15 residues. Germline V gene sequence: CDR1 LNHDA, CDR2 SQIVND (reference sequence). V lost 5 bases to trimming and J lost 0 bases, with 11 bases between them. CDR3 region: CASSAAATSGNTIYF. In DNA form, the CDR3 reads TGTGCCAGTAGTGCGGCAGCCACCTCTGGAAACACCATATATTTT.